The source of this TCR beta chain is a study of identical twins. Findings of the study overall: Excess sharing between twins was weaker in beta out-of-frame sequences. Fewer insertions were carried by abundant cord blood beta clonotypes, but none was seen in memory repertoires.

CDR1 is SGHRS, CDR2 YFSETQ, per germline. The CDR3 contains 13 residues. One entry per CDR3 protein, called by TCRdb with MiXCR from the 5' RACE reads. The sample holds 550,000 to 700,000 distinct CDR3 sequences, 20% to 25% seen once. There are a few counts of this clonotype. Its target is unknown. Germline is not matched at one junction end, which may reflect a read error. This sample was also put to use in a study of T cells expressing NK-cell markers.

V is TRBV5-1 and J is TRBJ2-7, with a weak D call TRBD2 (6 bases). Material: PBMCs. This TCR was sampled from a woman younger than 35 in good health. The DNA of the CDR3 is TGCGCCAGCAGCCCGGCGGGACTTACAATTATAAGCTTC. This codes for CASSPAGLTIISF. The full variable domain, its missing parts supplied by reference TRBV5-1 and TRBJ2-7, is KAGVTQTPRYLIKTRGQQVTLSCSPISGHRSVSWYQQTPGQGLQFLFEYFSETQRNKGNFPGRFSGRQFSNSRSEMNVSTLELGDSALYLCASSPAGLTIISFGPGTRLTVT.